These 25 T cell receptor beta chains share one sample of origin, sequenced in a study of CXCR3-negative and CXCR3-positive naive CD8 T cells. Study outcomes and limitations: Naive cells positive for CXCR3 carried more hydrophobic TRB CDR3s than CXCR3-negative ones.

UMI-labeled 5' RACE yielded the TRB cDNA libraries. TCRdb reprocessed the 5' RACE reads, with one entry per CDR3 protein and no DNA. Recorded for this sample: tens of thousands of distinct CDR3 sequences. Antigen specificity for these receptors is unknown. The sample comprised naive CXCR3+ CD8+ T cells from blood. Subset: CD45RO-CCR7+CD27+CD95- naive CD8+ T cells expressing CXCR3 (TNR3+). Receptors were obtained from a human donor in good health. Some clones in this sample may be carry-over from other donors' samples.

CDR3 loop: CASTQRLAGENEQFF. The chain links TRBV6-5 to TRBJ2-1; the D gene TCRdb calls, TRBD2, cannot be checked with no DNA. The germline V gene encodes CDR1 MNHEY and CDR2 SVGAGI. The CDR3 loop spans 15 amino acids.

The chain links TRBV28 to TRBJ2-7; with no DNA, the TCRdb D assignment of TRBD1 cannot be verified. CDR1 is MDHEN, CDR2 SYDVKM, per germline. This CDR3 has 15 amino acids. The CDR3 sequence is CASSLGWTGGYEQYF.

The chain is built from TRBV28 and TRBJ2-3; no DNA is available, so the TRBD1 call from TCRdb remains unchecked. Germline V CDR1 and CDR2: MDHEN, SYDVKM. CDR3 size: 14 residues. The CDR3 reads CASSWGQGTDTQYF.

The CDR3 sequence: CASSDSRGGYNEQFF. The rearrangement uses TRBV6-4 and TRBJ2-1; TCRdb outputs TRBD1, but without DNA this stays unchecked. Looked up from germline, CDR1 is MRHNA and CDR2 is SNTAGT. There are 15 residues in the CDR3.

V and J are TRBV11-2 and TRBJ1-6. Germline CDR1 is SGHAT and CDR2 is FQNNGV. This CDR3 is 13 amino acids long. The CDR3 reads CASSLAGPSYLHF.

The chain employs TRBV9 and TRBJ2-7; no DNA is available, so the TRBD1 call from TCRdb remains unchecked. CDR1 SGDLS and CDR2 YYNGEE come from the germline V gene. This CDR3 has 14 residues. CDR3 amino acids: CASSDSGEDYEQYF.

This chain connects TRBV5-1 to TRBJ2-1; the D call of TRBD2 rests on TCRdb alone, since no DNA is present to check it. The CDR3 is 12 residues long. CDR1 is SGHRS, CDR2 YFSETQ, per germline. The CDR3 sequence is CASSSLSDEQSF.

The chain joins TRBV10-3 to TRBJ2-1; TCRdb gives TRBD2 as the D gene, but with no DNA this cannot be confirmed. The CDR3 runs 15 residues. Germline-derived CDR1 and CDR2 are ENHRY and SYGVKD. The CDR3 is CAISEYGSKYNEQFF.

The J gene is TRBJ1-1, the V gene TRBV4-1; TCRdb lists TRBD1, though no DNA is available to test this call. There are 14 residues in the CDR3. CDR1 and CDR2 (germline): MGHRA, YSYEKL. CDR3 in amino acids: CASSRGPGQTEAFF.

CDR3 loop: CASSLRPGAYSGANVLTF. This chain links TRBV28 with TRBJ2-6; TCRdb reports TRBD1, a call that lacks DNA to check it against. CDR1 and CDR2 from the germline V gene are MDHEN and SYDVKM. This CDR3 is built from 18 residues.

The chain uses TRBV29-1 and TRBJ2-7. This CDR3 spans 12 amino acids. The germline gives CDR1 SQVTM, CDR2 ANQGSEA. The CDR3 region is CSVEDGPYEQYF.

J is TRBJ1-2 and V is TRBV7-8; lacking DNA, the TRBD1 call made by TCRdb goes unchecked. CDR3 length: 13 amino acids. The V gene's germline CDR1 is SGHVS and CDR2 FQNEAQ. CDR3 in amino acids: CASSLDRWDGYTF.

V and J are TRBV4-1 and TRBJ2-7; as DNA is missing, the TRBD2 call by TCRdb cannot be tested. Germline V gene sequence: CDR1 MGHRA, CDR2 YSYEKL. CDR3 length: 17 residues. This CDR3 is CASSQEWLAGEVGEQYF.

The chain links TRBV3-1 to TRBJ2-1; without DNA, the TCRdb call of TRBD1 cannot be checked. Per germline, CDR1 LGHDT and CDR2 YNNKEL (reference sequence). CDR3 length: 14 amino acids. The CDR3 sequence: CASSQDAYRGEQFF.

The chain joins TRBV13 to TRBJ2-2; the D gene TCRdb calls, TRBD1, cannot be checked with no DNA. Per the germline V gene, CDR1 is PRHDT and CDR2 is FYEKMQ (reference sequence). The CDR3 extends over 15 amino acids. The chain's CDR3 is CASSQQGFDTGELFF.

The chain uses TRBV28 and TRBJ1-2; TCRdb names TRBD1, which stays unverified in the absence of DNA. Germline assignment: CDR1 MDHEN and CDR2 SYDVKM. The CDR3 has 17 amino acids. CDR3 region: CASSLWAGGARNYGYTF.

V usage is TRBV30 and J usage is TRBJ2-7. Germline-derived CDR1 and CDR2 are GTSNPN and SVGIG (reference sequence). This CDR3 contains 12 residues. The CDR3 protein is CAFTRSSYEQYF.

The chain combines TRBV10-2 with TRBJ1-5; without DNA, the TCRdb call of TRBD1 cannot be checked. Germline V CDR1 and CDR2: WSHSY, SAAADI. The CDR3 spans 13 residues. CDR3 residues: CASKGGSNQPQHF.

The chain links TRBV11-2 to TRBJ1-1; the TCRdb call, TRBD1, lacks DNA for checking. From germline, CDR1 is SGHAT and CDR2 FQNNGV. The length of the CDR3 is 14 residues. CDR3 sequence: CASSLEGARTEAFF.

The chain is built from TRBV20-1 and TRBJ2-5; TCRdb calls TRBD2, which cannot be checked without DNA. CDR3 length: 14 amino acids. The germline V gene encodes CDR1 DFQATT and CDR2 SNEGSKA (reference sequence). The CDR3 reads CSARELAAQETQYF.

The chain carries TRBV7-6 and TRBJ1-4; the TCRdb D gene call, TRBD1, has no DNA to confirm it. Germline V gives CDR1 SGHVS, CDR2 FNYEAQ. The CDR3 is made up of 17 amino acids. The CDR3 reads CASSLAGQGATNEKLFF.

V gene TRBV6-4 combines with J gene TRBJ2-1. The germline V gene encodes CDR1 MRHNA and CDR2 SNTAGT. The CDR3 runs to 15 residues. CDR3 in amino acids: CASSDSAESYNEQFF.

This chain connects TRBV20-1 to TRBJ2-7; TCRdb returns TRBD1, unconfirmable since there is no DNA. Germline V lookup: CDR1 DFQATT, CDR2 SNEGSKA (reference sequence). This CDR3 comprises 13 residues. The CDR3 region is CSGVGGISYEQYF.

The J gene is TRBJ2-3, the V gene TRBV7-6; TCRdb calls TRBD1, which cannot be checked without DNA. The CDR3 covers 17 residues. Germline assignment: CDR1 SGHVS and CDR2 FNYEAQ. Here the CDR3 reads CASSLGDGGAAADTQYF.

The chain links TRBV27 to TRBJ1-5; checking the TCRdb D call of TRBD1 is not possible without DNA. There are 13 residues in the CDR3. Germline V gives CDR1 MNHEY, CDR2 SMNVEV (reference sequence). This CDR3 reads CASSLRGAQPQHF.